The T cell receptor beta chain under discussion was sequenced for a study of blood T cell repertoires in COVID-19. V was trimmed by 1 base and J by 1 base, leaving 7 bases between them. CDR1 and CDR2 (germline): LGHDT, YNNKEL (reference sequence). The CDR3 totals 15 residues. Profiled with immunoSEQ multiplex PCR; TCRdb holds only in-frame clones, not every one. The sample has over 200,000 clones, approximately 85% seen once. The rearrangement links TRBV3-1 (or the pseudogene TRBV3-2) to TRBJ2-2; D gene uncertain. Source material: PBMCs or T cells enriched from blood (not recorded which). This TCR was recovered from a woman aged 45-60 years who had recovered from COVID-19. This CDR3 reads CASSQGQWNTGELFF. CDR3 bases: TGTGCCAGCAGCCAAGGCCAGTGGAACACCGGGGAGCTGTTTTTT.